Below are 32 T cell receptor beta chains sequenced from a single sample in a study of shared clonotypes between healthy human individuals. Repertoires were generated with immunoSEQ multiplex PCR, while TCRdb's copy carries only in-frame clones and drops some. This table holds about 1 million clones, approximately 70% found once. The sequencing sample was made of memory CD4+ T cells sorted from blood. Subset reported: CD45RA-negative fraction. Source of these receptors: a man aged 18 to 29 in good health.

Concerning this clone: Other DNA sequences of this sample code for an identical CDR3. J is TRBJ2-1 and V is TRBV7-2, with a possible D match to TRBD1 (6 bases). CDR1 SGHTA and CDR2 FQGNSA come from the germline V gene. V shed 4 bases and J shed 7 bases, with 8 bases lying between them. The CDR3 sequence is 12 residues long. CDR3 region: CASSSTGNEQFF. CDR3 bases: TGTGCCAGCAGCTCGACAGGAAATGAGCAGTTCTTC.

The J gene is TRBJ1-2, the V gene TRBV7-2; D call uncertain. The CDR3 runs to 14 residues. Germline CDR1 is SGHTA and CDR2 is FQGNSA. The V end was cut by 3 bases, the J end by 4 bases, with 12 bases between. The CDR3: CASSFDWSSYGYTF. CDR3 bases: TGTGCCAGCAGCTTCGATTGGTCCTCCTATGGCTACACCTTC. Full variable domain (rest looked up from reference TRBV7-2 and TRBJ1-2): GAGVSQSPSNKVTEKGKDVELRCDPISGHTALYWYRQSLGQGLEFLIYFQGNSAPDKSGLPSDRFSAERTGGSVSTLTIQRTQQEDSAVYLCASSFDWSSYGYTFGSGTRLTVV.

The rearrangement links TRBV19 to TRBJ1-6; a possible D gene is TRBD1 (5 bases). This CDR3 comprises 11 residues. Deletions cut 5 bases from V and 14 bases from J, with 10 bases between. Germline V gives CDR1 LNHDA, CDR2 SQIVND (reference sequence). The CDR3 DNA reads as TGTGCCAGTAGTGGGGGACCCACCCTCCACTTT. It is translated as CASSGGPTLHF.

This chain links TRBV5-1 with TRBJ1-4; a weak D match, TRBD1 (6 bases). Germline V gene lookup returns CDR1 SGHRS and CDR2 YFSETQ. V dropped 6 bases and J dropped 3 bases, with 9 bases sitting between them. The CDR3 totals 13 residues. The CDR3 nucleotides read TGCGCCAGCAACGGGGGCCCTAATGAAAAACTGTTTTTT. This codes for CASNGGPNEKLFF. The complete variable domain, with remaining parts taken from reference TRBV5-1 and TRBJ1-4, reads KAGVTQTPRYLIKTRGQQVTLSCSPISGHRSVSWYQQTPGQGLQFLFEYFSETQRNKGNFPGRFSGRQFSNSRSEMNVSTLELGDSALYLCASNGGPNEKLFFGSGTQLSVL.

CDR3 sequence (DNA): TGTGCCAGCTCACGGGGACAGGGGCTCACCGGGGAGCTGTTTTTT. Its translation: CASSRGQGLTGELFF. The V gene is TRBV18, the J gene TRBJ2-2, with 10 nucleotides matching TRBD1. CDR1 and CDR2 from the germline V gene are KGHSH and LQKENI. The CDR3 loop spans 15 amino acids. V shed 4 bases, J shed 4 bases, and the junction held 3 bases outside the gene matches. Based on the CDR3 plus reference TRBV18 and TRBJ2-2, the full variable domain is NAGVMQNPRHLVRRRGQEARLRCSPMKGHSHVYWYRQLPEEGLKFMVYLQKENIIDESGMPKERFSAEFPKEGPSILRIQQVVRGDSAAYFCASSRGQGLTGELFFGEGSRLTVL.

The chain carries TRBV6-5 and TRBJ2-7, with no clear D. CDR3 length: 14 amino acids. The germline CDR1 and CDR2 sequences are MNHEY and SVGAGI. The V gene lost 2 bases and the J gene lost 3 bases, with 11 bases spanning the gap. The CDR3 DNA sequence: TGTGCCAGCAGTTACCTTCCGACAAACTACGAGCAGTACTTC. Translation gives CASSYLPTNYEQYF.

The chain employs TRBV10-1 and TRBJ2-2; D is perhaps TRBD1 (5 bases). This CDR3 contains 13 residues. Germline values: CDR1 WNHNN, CDR2 SYGVQD (reference sequence). V lost 6 bases, J lost 3 bases, and 8 bases lay in between. CDR3 coding DNA: TGCGCCAGCAGGCCAGGGCACACCGGGGAGCTGTTTTTT. It specifies CASRPGHTGELFF.

V usage is TRBV4-1 and J usage is TRBJ2-7; D is unclear. CDR1 is MGHRA and CDR2 is YSYEKL in the germline V gene. V was shortened by 1 base and J by 7 bases, with 11 bases between the two germline ends. The CDR3 is 13 residues long. The CDR3 coding sequence is TGCGCCAGCAGCCAAGGCCTAGGAAAAGAGCAGTACTTC. Translating gives CASSQGLGKEQYF.

The chain employs TRBV5-1 and TRBJ2-5; weak D call: TRBD1 (6 bases). V was cut by 2 bases and J by 4 bases, with 12 bases left in between. Per germline, CDR1 SGHRS and CDR2 YFSETQ. The CDR3 runs to 14 residues. In nucleotides, the CDR3 is TGCGCCAGCAGCTTCCAGGGGCTAGGAGAGACCCAGTACTTC. Encoded protein: CASSFQGLGETQYF.

The V gene is TRBV28, the J gene TRBJ2-1, with D perhaps being TRBD1 or TRBD2 (6 bases each). Germline V CDR1 and CDR2: MDHEN, SYDVKM. The CDR3 contains 16 residues. V lost 6 bases and J 7 bases, leaving 22 bases between the germline ends. The CDR3 DNA sequence: TGTGCCAGCAGCAAACGGGTCTGGGGGGCCTCGAATGAGCAGTTCTTC. This sequence encodes CASSKRVWGASNEQFF. Full variable domain (outside the CDR3, taken from reference TRBV28 and TRBJ2-1): DVKVTQSSRYLVKRTGEKVFLECVQDMDHENMFWYRQDPGLGLRLIYFSYDVKMKEKGDIPEGYSVSREKKERFSLILESASTNQTSMYLCASSKRVWGASNEQFFGPGTRLTVL.

This clone has just a few counts. V usage is TRBV6-5 and J usage is TRBJ1-2, with D perhaps matching TRBD1 (6 bases). The length of the CDR3 is 12 residues. With 8 bases removed from V and 2 bases from J, the gap between germline ends came to 9 bases. Germline loops: CDR1 MNHEY, CDR2 SVGAGI. CDR3 DNA sequence: TGTGCCAGCTATACAGGGAACTATGGCTACACCTTC. Amino acids: CASYTGNYGYTF.

The chain carries TRBV5-6 and TRBJ1-1; D ambiguous. From germline, CDR1 is SGHDT and CDR2 YYEEEE. The germline V and J ends were trimmed by 0 bases and 1 base, with 10 bases remaining between them. The CDR3 contains 15 residues. The CDR3 sequence: CASSLAKAGNTEAFF. In DNA form, the CDR3 reads TGTGCCAGCAGCTTGGCCAAGGCAGGGAACACTGAAGCTTTCTTT.

In this sample, this clone turned up once. Different DNA sequences within this sample yield the same CDR3. This chain uses TRBV2 with TRBJ2-5; D call uncertain. V lost 5 bases and J 2 bases, leaving 3 bases between the germline ends. The CDR3 runs 11 residues. Germline V gene lookup returns CDR1 SNHLY and CDR2 FYNNEI. The CDR3 protein is CASSPQETQYF. The DNA of the CDR3 is TGTGCCAGCAGTCCTCAAGAGACCCAGTACTTC.

Only a few counts were recorded for this clone. The chain recombines TRBV11-2 with TRBJ1-6; D is uncertain. The V end lost 1 base, the J end lost 8 bases, and 6 bases lay between the germline ends. The CDR3 is 13 amino acids. In germline, CDR1 is SGHAT, CDR2 FQNNGV. The CDR3 here is CASSLASYSPLHF. The CDR3, as DNA: TGTGCCAGCAGCTTAGCCAGCTATTCACCCCTCCACTTT.

The chain carries TRBV19 and TRBJ2-3, with D possibly being TRBD1 (6 bases). This CDR3 region has 14 residues. CDR1 is LNHDA, CDR2 SQIVND, per germline (reference sequence). Trimming removed 8 bases from V and 3 bases from J, with 15 bases in between. This CDR3 is CASRRRQGTDTQYF. As DNA, the CDR3 is TGTGCCAGTCGCAGGAGGCAGGGGACAGATACGCAGTATTTT. Drawing the rest from reference TRBV19 and TRBJ2-3, the complete variable domain is DGGITQSPKYLFRKEGQNVTLSCEQNLNHDAMYWYRQDPGQGLRLIYYSQIVNDFQKGDIAEGYSVSREKKESFPLTVTSAQKNPTAFYLCASRRRQGTDTQYFGPGTRLTVL.

The CDR3 sequence: CASSQESEGANVLTF. DNA of the CDR3: TGCGCCAGCAGCCAAGAGTCAGAAGGGGCCAACGTCCTGACTTTC. The V and J genes are TRBV4-3 and TRBJ2-6; D not certain. CDR1 is LGHNA and CDR2 is YSLEER in the germline V gene. V dropped 0 bases and J dropped 4 bases, with 7 bases sitting between them. The CDR3 spans 15 residues.

The CDR3 DNA reads as TGTGCCAGCTCCATAGCGGGAGTGGAAACCGGGGAGCTGTTTTTT. Translating gives CASSIAGVETGELFF. J is TRBJ2-2 and V is TRBV18; TRBD2 matches 9 bases. Germline V gene lookup returns CDR1 KGHSH and CDR2 LQKENI. V dropped 6 bases and J dropped 5; count of bases not matched to a gene: 7. CDR3 length: 15 residues.

This clone was picked up a small number of times. The gene calls are TRBV29-1 and TRBJ2-6; no firm D call. From germline, CDR1 is SQVTM and CDR2 ANQGSEA. Trimming stripped 2 bases from V and 0 bases from J, with 5 bases between. CDR3 length: 14 amino acids. The CDR3 loop is CSVEYSSGANVLTF. In DNA, the CDR3 is TGCAGCGTTGAATACAGCTCTGGGGCCAACGTCCTGACTTTC.

This clone was seen more than once but under ten times. This chain links TRBV10-3 with TRBJ1-1, with TRBD1 identical over 9 bases. Germline V lookup: CDR1 ENHRY, CDR2 SYGVKD. There are 14 residues in the CDR3. J lost 7 bases, V lost 6 bases, and 9 bases had no gene match. The CDR3 region has the DNA TGTGCCATCAGGGGAACTACAGGGGGCAGTGAAGCTTTCTTT. Amino acid sequence: CAIRGTTGGSEAFF.

The chain carries TRBV27 and TRBJ2-7; a weak D match, TRBD2 (5 bases). The length of the CDR3 is 16 residues. Per the germline V gene, CDR1 is MNHEY and CDR2 is SMNVEV (reference sequence). Trimming pared 6 bases from V and 4 bases from J, leaving 22 bases between. The DNA of the CDR3 is TGTGCCAGCAGGAAGATACTGGGCGGGCCGCCTTACGAGCAGTACTTC. Protein product: CASRKILGGPPYEQYF.

CDR3 loop: CASGTSGSNTGELFF. The CDR3 region has the DNA TGTGCCAGCGGGACTAGCGGGTCTAACACCGGGGAGCTGTTTTTT. The rearrangement links TRBV6-6 to TRBJ2-2; 12 bases are shared with TRBD2. Trimming took 8 bases from V and 2 from J; bases not matched to a gene: 3. Germline V gene data show CDR1 as MNHNY and CDR2 as SVGAGI (reference sequence). The CDR3 sequence is 15 residues long.

This clone was picked up one time. The genes are TRBV10-3 and TRBJ2-3, with TRBD2 matching over 7 bases. J was trimmed by 0 bases and V by 6 bases; bases with no gene match: 12. The germline V gene encodes CDR1 ENHRY and CDR2 SYGVKD. The CDR3 length is 17 residues. CDR3: CAISENLAVPSTDTQYF. CDR3 sequence (DNA): TGTGCCATCAGCGAAAATCTAGCGGTACCTAGCACAGATACGCAGTATTTT.

The CDR3 coding sequence is TGTGCCTGGACCCTGGAAGGAGGGTCCCGTGGGGATACGCAGTATTTT. Its translation is CAWTLEGGSRGDTQYF. This rearrangement joins TRBV30 to TRBJ2-3, with D possibly TRBD2 on 6 matching bases. The CDR3 totals 16 residues. The germline gives CDR1 GTSNPN, CDR2 SVGIG (reference sequence). V was shortened by 4 bases and J by 6 bases, with 23 bases between the two germline ends.

This rearrangement joins TRBV7-9 to TRBJ1-2; D is ambiguous. Per the germline V gene, CDR1 is SEHNR and CDR2 is FQNEAQ (reference sequence). This CDR3 is built from 12 residues. V gave up 6 bases and J gave up 4 bases, with 9 bases separating them. The CDR3 coding sequence is TGTGCCAGCAGGGATGCGTCCTATGGCTACACCTTC. Protein sequence: CASRDASYGYTF.

As regards this clone: Other DNA sequences in the same sample also yield this CDR3. The chain joins TRBV5-1 to TRBJ2-7, with 9 positions matching TRBD1. With V trimmed by 0 bases and J by 2 bases, 0 bases remained unmatched. CDR3 size: 14 residues. The germline gives CDR1 SGHRS, CDR2 YFSETQ. The CDR3 loop is CASSLDRGPYEQYF. For the CDR3, the DNA is TGCGCCAGCAGCTTGGACAGGGGGCCCTACGAGCAGTACTTC.

The V and J genes are TRBV5-1 and TRBJ2-3; 7 nucleotides match TRBD2. V lost 8 bases to trimming and J lost 2 bases; unmatched junction nucleotides: 2. Germline-derived CDR1 and CDR2 are SGHRS and YFSETQ. The CDR3 extends over 12 amino acids. The CDR3 is CASQRDTDTQYF. CDR3 bases: TGCGCCAGTCAGCGGGACACAGATACGCAGTATTTT.

The rearrangement joins TRBV11-3 to TRBJ1-1; maybe TRBD1 (5 bases). V dropped 5 bases and J dropped 7 bases, with 23 bases sitting between them. This CDR3 region has 16 residues. Germline loops: CDR1 SGHNT, CDR2 YENEEA. As DNA, the CDR3 is TGTGCCAGCAGCCACTCCACGACGGACGGGGGAGGTGAAGCTTTCTTT. Encoded protein: CASSHSTTDGGGEAFF.

J is TRBJ2-1 and V is TRBV30; D ambiguous. The CDR3 totals 13 residues. The V gene lost 2 bases and the J gene lost 9 bases, with 14 bases spanning the gap. The germline V gene encodes CDR1 GTSNPN and CDR2 SVGIG (reference sequence). The CDR3: CAWSTTVSGEQFF. The CDR3 DNA reads TGTGCCTGGAGTACGACTGTAAGTGGTGAGCAGTTCTTC.

The gene calls are TRBV7-9 and TRBJ1-1, with TRBD1 as a possible D gene (5 bases). Germline V CDR1 and CDR2: SEHNR, FQNEAQ (reference sequence). Trimming shortened V by 1 base and J by 1 base, and 10 bases separated the two germline ends. The CDR3 sequence is 15 residues long. CDR3 bases: TGTGCCAGCAGCTTAGATGGGACGGGGAACACTGAAGCTTTCTTT. Amino acids: CASSLDGTGNTEAFF.

The V call is TRBV30, the J call TRBJ2-5; D not resolved. There are 11 residues in the CDR3. Germline CDR1 reads GTSNPN; CDR2 reads SVGIG (reference sequence). V shed 3 bases and J shed 4 bases, with 6 bases lying between them. The CDR3 sequence is CAWRIIETQYF. The CDR3 DNA follows: TGTGCCTGGAGGATAATAGAGACCCAGTACTTC.

This chain links TRBV10-1 with TRBJ2-5, with 8 nucleotides matching TRBD1. V gave up 4 bases and J gave up 2 bases; unmatched junction bases: 6. This CDR3 comprises 15 residues. CDR1 WNHNN and CDR2 SYGVQD come from the germline V gene (reference sequence). The CDR3 bases are TGCGCCAGCAGTGCGGGCAGGGGGCGGCAAGAGACCCAGTACTTC. Its translation: CASSAGRGRQETQYF.

The rearrangement uses TRBV29-1 and TRBJ2-3; TRBD2 agrees at 11 bases. Germline V CDR1 and CDR2: SQVTM, ANQGSEA. The CDR3 has 14 residues. J was trimmed by 1 base and V by 4 bases; bases with no gene match: 1. The CDR3 sequence is CSVVGLAGTDTQYF. CDR3 nucleotides: TGCAGCGTTGTGGGACTAGCGGGCACAGATACGCAGTATTTT.